This TCR beta chain was captured by sequencing in a study of blood T cell repertoires in COVID-19 (dated by TCRdb to 2020 to 2022). Study-wide context: The collaborator samples originated in the United States, Italy and Spain and spanned the acute and convalescent phases of COVID-19. The prospective study material was composed of cDNA or gDNA derived from T cells, B-cell-depleted T cells, or PBMCs. Deeply sampled blood TCRbeta repertoires from subjects exposed to, actively infected with, or recovered from COVID-19 were included in the dataset. The repertoires were released in a freely available public database intended as a resource for research on the immune response to SARS-CoV-2. Samples came from the ongoing ImmuneRACE study (first 160 participants) plus 1,254 subjects from 6 global collaborators. Nearly every sample came with metadata listing a de-identified subject ID, COVID-19 status, age in years and sex. Where HLA class I and class II types were available, the types were taken from metadata supplied by the sample provider, not from assay-based typing.

Study-wide conclusions, independent of this receptor: The amount of clinical and demographic metadata varied by source and participant and was provided uncurated.

The collaborating institutions used their own protocols to collect whole blood in K2EDTA tubes. For TCRbeta analysis, collaborator samples were shipped as frozen whole blood, as isolated PBMCs, or as DNA extracted from either sample type. Trimming removed 6 bases from V and 8 bases from J; the gene matches leave 5 bases unexplained. Taken from the germline V gene, the CDR1 and CDR2 loops are MNHEY and SVGAGI. The CDR3 numbers 12 residues from cysteine through phenylalanine. The DNA shown is the 36-base CDR3, in frame from base 1. The immunoSEQ Assay, a bias-controlled multiplex PCR, was used to amplify TCRbeta CDR3 regions from genomic DNA. As for the authors' bioinformatics: Within the assay, amplification of reference gene primers was used to estimate how many nucleated cells each sample contained. Sequence reads were collapsed and filtered to measure the absolute abundance of every unique TCRbeta CDR3 rearrangement. Productive Simpson clonality was computed per sample as the square root of Simpson's diversity index over productive rearrangements. TCRdb carries this immuneACCESS record with in-frame sequences only. Its versions omit some clonotypes, under half of them owing to an unresolved V gene in the studies checked, with the rest unexplained. V and J calls and clone size are copied from that table; D and trimming were computed from the DNA. This sample lists 160,000 or so clones; 85% to 90% were detected once. Clones ranked in the top ten supply roughly 4% of the sample.

This clone was observed a few times. The antigen it recognizes is unknown. Within one base of it there is no much larger clone, and no base qualities were kept. The TCR was taken from a woman aged 70-85 years with acute or convalescent COVID-19. The material sequenced was peripheral blood. The chain is assembled from TRBV6-5 and TRBJ1-2, with 8 middle bases fitting TRBD1. The DNA sequence reads TGTGCCAGCAGATATCGGGACAGGGGCTACACCTTC. Its translation reads: CASRYRDRGYTF.